The sequence of this TCR beta chain was determined in a study of cytomegalovirus exposure and HLA in healthy donors. PCR involved 60 Vbeta and 13 Jbeta primers. Per the study methods: Approximately 11 million of some 80 million unique TCR beta chains were shared, per a later count. Using immunoSEQ multiplex PCR, the repertoire was profiled, and TCRdb retains in-frame clones only, with some absent. That table furnishes V, J and clone size, whereas the DNA furnished D and trimming. There are over 65,000 clones in the sample; over 70% occur only once, and around 7% lies in the top ten. General study points: In a later analysis, parvovirus B19, influenza, CMV and Epstein-Barr virus appeared linked to several top co-occurrence clusters. A list of 164 TCR beta chains associated with cytomegalovirus was given.

As regards this clone: Its matching antigen is unknown.

This TCR was recovered from a woman in her forties in good health and CMV-seronegative. The material sequenced was PBMCs.

CDR3 in amino acids: CASSLDGPGGLKETQYF. The CDR3 bases are TGTGCCAGCAGCTTAGATGGTCCAGGGGGCCTGAAAGAGACCCAGTACTTC. The chain combines TRBV7-6 with TRBJ2-5; 8 bases fit TRBD1. J lost 3 bases, V lost 1 base, and 10 bases had no gene match. Germline lookup yields CDR1 SGHVS and CDR2 FNYEAQ. The CDR3 contains 17 residues.